There are many counts of the clone carrying this TCR beta chain. Its antigen is unknown. TCR beta CDR3 sequences were amplified from RNA transcripts. HTBI primers were used for first-round RT-PCR of the TCR CDR3. TCRdb itself ran the multiplex PCR reads through MiXCR, one entry per CDR3 protein. The table lists around 300,000 distinct CDR3 sequences, approximately 15% of them singletons. Germline values: CDR1 DFQATT, CDR2 SNEGSKA (reference sequence). V was cut by 6 bases and J by 9 bases, with 18 bases left in between. The length of the CDR3 is 13 residues. This specimen comes from a study of T cells in Graves' hyperthyroidism and ophthalmopathy. Notes on the study in general: Ophthalmopathy cases were set apart from stable hyperthyroidism by a 13 V-J model.

The J gene is TRBJ2-1, the V gene TRBV20-1; perhaps TRBD2 as D (5 bases). This clonotype was obtained from a woman between 25 and 40 years old with Graves' hyperthyroidism. Input material: blood. The CDR3 here is CSAVKELGSEQFF. In DNA form, the CDR3 reads TGCAGTGCCGTGAAAGAACTAGGGAGTGAGCAGTTCTTC.